The 8 T cell receptor beta chains reported below all come from one sample, sequenced in a study of Ad26.COV2.S vaccination and SARS-CoV-2 variants. Documented treatment: around 19 received Ad26.COV2.S at low or high dose, single or two shots; 5 received placebo; per-sample allocation not given. Each sample was drawn 63 days after the first injection (of vaccine or placebo). This table comes from immunoSEQ multiplex PCR, and its TCRdb copy is limited to in-frame clones, with some not included. Of under 250,000 clones listed, roughly nine tenths were seen once; the top ten hold approximately 3%. The sequencing here drew on peripheral blood, taken in a trial of Ad26.COV2.S vaccine versus placebo. All receptors derive from a person between 18 and 60 years old who received the Ad26.COV2.S COVID-19 vaccine or a placebo.

This clone came up once. This rearrangement joins TRBV5-1 to TRBJ1-5; no definite D call. Germline V lookup: CDR1 SGHRS, CDR2 YFSETQ. The CDR3 spans 13 residues. Trimming took 1 base from V and 3 from J, leaving 5 bases between them. CDR3 loop: CASSLTANQPQHF. CDR3 coding DNA: TGCGCCAGCAGCTTGACAGCCAATCAGCCCCAGCATTTT. Looking up the rest from reference TRBV5-1 and TRBJ1-5 gives the full variable domain: KAGVTQTPRYLIKTRGQQVTLSCSPISGHRSVSWYQQTPGQGLQFLFEYFSETQRNKGNFPGRFSGRQFSNSRSEMNVSTLELGDSALYLCASSLTANQPQHFGDGTRLSIL.

The J gene is TRBJ2-1, the V gene TRBV9; 7 positions agree with TRBD2. The germline gives CDR1 SGDLS, CDR2 YYNGEE. This CDR3 has 13 residues. Trimming cost V 0 bases and J 12 bases; bases outside gene matches: 6. CDR3 nucleotides: TGTGCCAGCAGCGTAGACAGCTCTAGCGGGCAGTTCTTC. This translates into CASSVDSSSGQFF.

This clone was detected only once. The CDR3 coding sequence is TGTGCCAGCAGCCCAAGCACATCCGGGGAGCTGTTTTTT. Translated, it gives CASSPSTSGELFF. The rearrangement links TRBV6-6 to TRBJ2-2; D unresolved. This CDR3 region has 13 residues. In germline, CDR1 is MNHNY, CDR2 SVGAGI (reference sequence). The V and J ends lost 6 bases and 6 bases respectively, with 11 bases between them.

V and J are TRBV20-1 and TRBJ2-5; D uncertain. V was pared by 5 bases and J by 7 bases, with 23 bases between. Germline V lookup: CDR1 DFQATT, CDR2 SNEGSKA (reference sequence). The CDR3 totals 15 residues. CDR3 loop: CSAGGSNTLARTQYF. The CDR3 DNA follows: TGCAGTGCTGGTGGGTCTAACACATTGGCGAGGACCCAGTACTTC.

This chain uses TRBV13 with TRBJ1-6, with D maybe TRBD1 (5 bases). There are 15 residues in the CDR3. The ends were cut back, 3 bases at V and 11 bases at J, with 17 bases in the middle. CDR1 is PRHDT and CDR2 is FYEKMQ in the germline V gene (reference sequence). DNA for the CDR3: TGTGCCAGCAGCTTCACGGGGCTAGGATCGCCACCCCTCCACTTT. It specifies CASSFTGLGSPPLHF.

The rearrangement links TRBV12-5 to TRBJ1-5; D possibly corresponds to TRBD1 (5 bases). V lost 2 bases, J lost 4 bases, and 15 bases lay in between. Germline V gene data show CDR1 as LGHNT and CDR2 as FRNRAP. The CDR3 covers 16 residues. The CDR3: CASGLRVGGVNQPQHF. CDR3 nucleotides: TGTGCTAGTGGTTTGAGGGTCGGGGGGGTAAATCAGCCCCAGCATTTT.

V usage is TRBV19 and J usage is TRBJ2-5; no reliable D call. V was clipped by 3 bases and J by 0 bases, with 5 bases between them. CDR3 length: 13 residues. Germline assignment: CDR1 LNHDA and CDR2 SQIVND (reference sequence). The CDR3 DNA sequence: TGTGCCAGTAGTATTGGACACCAAGAGACCCAGTACTTC. Amino acids: CASSIGHQETQYF.

CDR3 region: CASSYSGTDTQYF. Written as DNA, the CDR3 is TGTGCCAGCAGCTACAGCGGCACAGATACGCAGTATTTT. The V call is TRBV5-6, the J call TRBJ2-3; D not resolved. In germline, CDR1 is SGHDT, CDR2 YYEEEE. V lost 3 bases and J 1 base, leaving 6 bases between the germline ends. The CDR3 length is 13 residues.